Sequencing of this TCR beta chain was carried out in a study of cytomegalovirus exposure and HLA in healthy donors. Overall study: The 120 or so validation repertoires were produced on the same platform as the 550 to 750 repertoires of the first cohort. This was reported in a later analysis. Regarding the study as a whole: CMV antigen specificity was confirmed in vitro for three CMV-associated chains. High sensitivity and specificity were reportedly achieved when the classifier diagnosed cytomegalovirus status.

Only in-frame clones appear in the TCRdb table, and some are missing; sequencing was by immunoSEQ multiplex PCR. The profile shows around 240,000 clones, nearly 90% of them singletons. The study drew the donors from its roughly 120-subject validation cohort, separate from the roughly 700-subject first cohort. V dropped 5 bases and J dropped 1 base, with 8 bases sitting between them. CDR1 MDHEN and CDR2 SYDVKM come from the germline V gene. The CDR3 runs 13 residues. Worth noting for this clone: Its antigen is unidentified.

V and J are TRBV28 and TRBJ1-1; D is undetermined. The sequenced sample consisted of PBMCs. The receptor was derived from a woman under 30 in good health and CMV-seronegative. The CDR3 sequence: CASSRRENTEAFF. The CDR3 DNA follows: TGTGCCAGCAGTAGGAGGGAGAACACTGAAGCTTTCTTT.